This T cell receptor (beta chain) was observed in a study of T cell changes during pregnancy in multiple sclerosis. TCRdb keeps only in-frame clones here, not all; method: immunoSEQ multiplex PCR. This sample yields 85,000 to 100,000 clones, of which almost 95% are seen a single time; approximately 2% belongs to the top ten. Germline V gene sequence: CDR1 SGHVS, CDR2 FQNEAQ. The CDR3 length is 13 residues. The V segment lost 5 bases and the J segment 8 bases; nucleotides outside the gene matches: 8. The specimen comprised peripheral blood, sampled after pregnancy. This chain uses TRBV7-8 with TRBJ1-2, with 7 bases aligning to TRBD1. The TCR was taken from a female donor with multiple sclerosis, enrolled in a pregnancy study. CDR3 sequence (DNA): TGTGCCAGCAGCCCTTGGGACAGTGAGGGCTACACCTTC. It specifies CASSPWDSEGYTF.